The clone carrying this T cell receptor beta chain appeared a few times. Its antigen is currently unknown. Combined were second doses at about 4 or about 12 weeks. These data are taken from a study of T cell responses to AZD1222 COVID-19 vaccine. Study-level results: There were vaccine-associated CD4 TCRs across spike, dominant at 160-218 and 743-854.

Repertoires were generated with immunoSEQ multiplex PCR, while TCRdb's copy carries only in-frame clones and drops some. The table lists roughly 150,000 clones, approximately 90% of them singletons. V was cut by 5 bases and J by 7 bases, with 16 bases left in between. The CDR3 is 15 residues long. CDR1 SGDLS and CDR2 YYNGEE come from the germline V gene. Sequences were derived from peripheral blood, sampled 28 days after the second AZD1222 dose. The TCR comes from an adult who received the AZD1222 COVID-19 vaccine. V gene TRBV9 combines with J gene TRBJ1-6; D possibly corresponds to TRBD1 (5 bases). Here the CDR3 reads CASRKGEGGNSPLHF. DNA for the CDR3: TGTGCCAGCAGGAAAGGGGAGGGTGGGAATTCACCCCTCCACTTT.